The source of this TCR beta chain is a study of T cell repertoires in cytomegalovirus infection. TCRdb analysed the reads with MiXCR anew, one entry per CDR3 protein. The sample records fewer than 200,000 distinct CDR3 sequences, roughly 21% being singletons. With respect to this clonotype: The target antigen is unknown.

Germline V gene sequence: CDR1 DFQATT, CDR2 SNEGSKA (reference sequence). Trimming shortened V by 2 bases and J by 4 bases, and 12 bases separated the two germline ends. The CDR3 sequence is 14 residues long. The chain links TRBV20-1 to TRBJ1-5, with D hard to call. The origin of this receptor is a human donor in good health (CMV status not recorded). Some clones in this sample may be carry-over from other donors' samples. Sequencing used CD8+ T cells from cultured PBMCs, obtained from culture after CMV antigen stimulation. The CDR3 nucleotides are TGCAGTGCTAGAAATGGTGGCGAGAATCAGCCCCAGCATTTT. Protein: CSARNGGENQPQHF.